This T cell receptor (beta chain) was observed in a study of TIL therapy for anti-PD-1-resistant metastatic lung cancer. Study at large: Median patient age was 54, ranging roughly 38-75 years. Median tumor mutation burden was about 1.5 mutations per megabase.

Time point of the sample: pre-treatment sample, taken before nivolumab and TIL therapy. Tumor tissue came from excised metastases, mostly pleural nodules or supraclavicular lymph nodes. The germline V gene has CDR1 LGHNT and CDR2 FRNRAP. There are 14 residues in the CDR3. The germline V and J ends were trimmed by 1 base and 2 bases, with 9 bases remaining between them. Sequencing used immunoSEQ v3. Profiling relied on immunoSEQ multiplex PCR, and the TCRdb table lists in-frame clones only, not all of them. The sample yields tens of thousands of clones, about 63% seen once. The sequence was collected from a woman aged 30 to 85 with non-small cell lung cancer. The chain links TRBV12-5 to TRBJ2-7, with D unclear. Sequences were derived from tumor tissue, sampled at baseline. In DNA form, the CDR3 reads TGTGCTAGTGGTTTGGGGGGTTCCCCCTACGAGCAGTACTTC. Translated: CASGLGGSPYEQYF.